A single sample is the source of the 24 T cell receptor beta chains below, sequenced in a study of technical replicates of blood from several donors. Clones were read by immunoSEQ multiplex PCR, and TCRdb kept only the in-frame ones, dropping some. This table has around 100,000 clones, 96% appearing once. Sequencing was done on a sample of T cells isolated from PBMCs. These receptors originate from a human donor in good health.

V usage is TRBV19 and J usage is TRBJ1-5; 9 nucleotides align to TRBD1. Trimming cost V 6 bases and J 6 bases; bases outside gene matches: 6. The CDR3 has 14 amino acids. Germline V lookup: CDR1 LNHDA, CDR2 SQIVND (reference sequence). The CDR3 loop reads CASRLQGAGQPQHF. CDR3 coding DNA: TGTGCCAGTAGGCTACAGGGGGCCGGTCAGCCCCAGCATTTT.

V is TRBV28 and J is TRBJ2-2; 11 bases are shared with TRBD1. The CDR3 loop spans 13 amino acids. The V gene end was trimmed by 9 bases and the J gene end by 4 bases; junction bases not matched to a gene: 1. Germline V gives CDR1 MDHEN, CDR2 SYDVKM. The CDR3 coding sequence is TGTGCCAGTGGACAGGGGGCCACCGGGGAGCTGTTTTTT. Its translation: CASGQGATGELFF. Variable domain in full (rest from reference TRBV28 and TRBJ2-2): DVKVTQSSRYLVKRTGEKVFLECVQDMDHENMFWYRQDPGLGLRLIYFSYDVKMKEKGDIPEGYSVSREKKERFSLILESASTNQTSMYLCASGQGATGELFFGEGSRLTVL.

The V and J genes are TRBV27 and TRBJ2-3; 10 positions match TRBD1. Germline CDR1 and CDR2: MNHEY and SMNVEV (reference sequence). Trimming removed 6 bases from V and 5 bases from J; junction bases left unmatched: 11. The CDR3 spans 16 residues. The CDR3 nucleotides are TGTGCCAGCAGGGGACAGGGGCCAAGGTCGGGAGATACGCAGTATTTT. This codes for CASRGQGPRSGDTQYF.

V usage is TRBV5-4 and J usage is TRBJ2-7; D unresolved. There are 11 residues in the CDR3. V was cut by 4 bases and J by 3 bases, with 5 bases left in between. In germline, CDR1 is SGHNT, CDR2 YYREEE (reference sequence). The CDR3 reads CASSQDYEQYF. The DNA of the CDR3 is TGTGCCAGCAGCCAGGACTACGAGCAGTACTTC.

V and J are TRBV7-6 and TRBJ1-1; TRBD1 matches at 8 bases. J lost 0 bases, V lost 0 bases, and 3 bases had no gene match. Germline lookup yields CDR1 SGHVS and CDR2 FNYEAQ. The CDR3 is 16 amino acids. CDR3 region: CASSLARGPMNTEAFF. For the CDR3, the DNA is TGTGCCAGCAGCTTAGCCAGGGGGCCCATGAACACTGAAGCTTTCTTT.

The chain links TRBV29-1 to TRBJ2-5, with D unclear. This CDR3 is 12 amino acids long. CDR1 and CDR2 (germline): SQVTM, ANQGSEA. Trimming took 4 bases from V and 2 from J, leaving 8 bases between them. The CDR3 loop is CSVVRTQETQYF. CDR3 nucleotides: TGCAGCGTTGTGCGTACTCAAGAGACCCAGTACTTC.

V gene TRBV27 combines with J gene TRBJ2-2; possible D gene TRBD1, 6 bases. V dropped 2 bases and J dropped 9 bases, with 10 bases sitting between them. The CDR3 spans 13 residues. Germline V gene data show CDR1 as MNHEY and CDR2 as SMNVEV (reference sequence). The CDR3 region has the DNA TGTGCCAGCAGTTTAGTAGGGGGTCGGGAGCTGTTTTTT. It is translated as CASSLVGGRELFF.

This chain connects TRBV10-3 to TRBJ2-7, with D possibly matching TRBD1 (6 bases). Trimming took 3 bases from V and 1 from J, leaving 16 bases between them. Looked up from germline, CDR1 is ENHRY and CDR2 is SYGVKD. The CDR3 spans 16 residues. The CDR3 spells CAISEGQSYASYEQYF. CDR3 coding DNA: TGTGCCATCAGTGAAGGACAGTCCTATGCTTCCTACGAGCAGTACTTC.

CDR3 in amino acids: CASRVGETTEQFF. CDR3 nucleotide sequence: TGTGCCAGCAGGGTGGGAGAAACTACTGAGCAGTTCTTC. This chain links TRBV6-1 with TRBJ2-1; possible D gene TRBD2, 5 bases. Germline lookup yields CDR1 MNHNS and CDR2 SASEGT. V gave up 6 bases and J gave up 9 bases, with 15 bases separating them. The CDR3 is 13 amino acids.

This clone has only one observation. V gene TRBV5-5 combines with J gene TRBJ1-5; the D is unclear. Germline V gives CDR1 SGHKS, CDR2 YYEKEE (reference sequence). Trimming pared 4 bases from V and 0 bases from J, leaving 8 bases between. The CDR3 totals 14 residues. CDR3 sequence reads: CASSLQVSNQPQHF. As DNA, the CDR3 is TGTGCCAGCAGCCTTCAGGTTAGCAATCAGCCCCAGCATTTT.

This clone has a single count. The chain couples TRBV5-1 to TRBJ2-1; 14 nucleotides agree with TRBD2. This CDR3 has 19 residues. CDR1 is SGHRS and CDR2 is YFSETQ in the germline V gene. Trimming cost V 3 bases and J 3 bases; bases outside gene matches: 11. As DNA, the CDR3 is TGCGCCAGCAGCTCCCCGGACGGACTAGCGGGGGGCGACTACAATGAGCAGTTCTTC. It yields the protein CASSSPDGLAGGDYNEQFF.

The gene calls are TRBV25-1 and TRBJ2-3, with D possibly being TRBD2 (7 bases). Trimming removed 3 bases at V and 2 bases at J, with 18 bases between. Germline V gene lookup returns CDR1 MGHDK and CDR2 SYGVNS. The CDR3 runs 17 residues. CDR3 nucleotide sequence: TGTGCCAGCAGTGATGTGAGGCGGGGGCGATTCACAGATACGCAGTATTTT. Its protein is CASSDVRRGRFTDTQYF.

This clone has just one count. The DNA of the CDR3 is TGTGCCAGCAGTGATATTCAAGAGAACTATGGCTACACCTTC. It specifies CASSDIQENYGYTF. The chain uses TRBV6-1 and TRBJ1-2; D gene ambiguous. V shed 3 bases and J shed 2 bases, with 10 bases lying between them. CDR3 length: 14 residues. Germline V gene data show CDR1 as MNHNS and CDR2 as SASEGT.

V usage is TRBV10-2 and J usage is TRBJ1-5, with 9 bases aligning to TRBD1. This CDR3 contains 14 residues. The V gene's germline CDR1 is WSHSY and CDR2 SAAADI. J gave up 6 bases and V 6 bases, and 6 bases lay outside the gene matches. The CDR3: CASSDTGGGQPQHF. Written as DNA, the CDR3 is TGCGCCAGCAGCGATACAGGGGGCGGTCAGCCCCAGCATTTT.

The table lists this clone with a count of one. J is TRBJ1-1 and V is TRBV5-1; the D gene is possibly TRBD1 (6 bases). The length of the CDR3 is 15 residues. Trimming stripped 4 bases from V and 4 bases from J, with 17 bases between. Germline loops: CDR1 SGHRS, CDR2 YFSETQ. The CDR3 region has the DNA TGCGCCAGCAGCCCAACCGGGGGGGCTCTCACTGAAGCTTTCTTT. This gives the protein CASSPTGGALTEAFF.

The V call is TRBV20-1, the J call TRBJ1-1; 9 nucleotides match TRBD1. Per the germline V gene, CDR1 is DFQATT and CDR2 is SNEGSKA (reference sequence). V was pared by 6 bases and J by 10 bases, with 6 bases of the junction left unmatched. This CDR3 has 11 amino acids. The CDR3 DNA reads TGCAGTGCAGCACAGGGGGCCCGAGCTTTCTTT. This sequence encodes CSAAQGARAFF.

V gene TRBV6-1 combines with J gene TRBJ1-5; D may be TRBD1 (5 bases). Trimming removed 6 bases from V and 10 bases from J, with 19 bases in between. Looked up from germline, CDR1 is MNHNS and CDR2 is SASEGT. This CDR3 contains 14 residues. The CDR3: CASRTSGGLDPQHF. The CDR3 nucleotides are TGTGCCAGCAGGACATCGGGGGGATTGGATCCCCAGCATTTT.

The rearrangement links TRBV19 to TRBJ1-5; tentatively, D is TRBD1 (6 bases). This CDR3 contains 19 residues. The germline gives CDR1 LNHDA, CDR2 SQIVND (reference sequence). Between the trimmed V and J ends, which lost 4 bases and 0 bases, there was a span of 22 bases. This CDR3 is CASSTPIGRGFGSNQPQHF. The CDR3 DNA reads TGTGCCAGTAGTACCCCTATCGGCAGGGGTTTCGGTAGCAATCAGCCCCAGCATTTT.

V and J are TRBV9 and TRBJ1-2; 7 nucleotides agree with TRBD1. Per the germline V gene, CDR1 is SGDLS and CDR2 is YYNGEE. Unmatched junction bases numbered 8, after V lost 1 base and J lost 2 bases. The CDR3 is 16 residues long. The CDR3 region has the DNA TGTGCCAGCAGCGTAAGGGACAGCAAAGGGAACTATGGCTACACCTTC. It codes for CASSVRDSKGNYGYTF.

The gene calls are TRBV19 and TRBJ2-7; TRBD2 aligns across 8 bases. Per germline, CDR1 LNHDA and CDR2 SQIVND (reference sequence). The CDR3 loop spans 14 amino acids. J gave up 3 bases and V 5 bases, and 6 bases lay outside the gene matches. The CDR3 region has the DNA TGTGCCAGTAGTTGGCGGGGGGCGAGCTACGAGCAGTACTTC. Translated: CASSWRGASYEQYF.

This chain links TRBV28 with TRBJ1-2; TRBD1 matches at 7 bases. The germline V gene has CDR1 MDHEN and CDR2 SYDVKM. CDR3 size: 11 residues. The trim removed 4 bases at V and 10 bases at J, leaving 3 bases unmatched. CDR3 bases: TGTGCCAGCAGTTGGGACAGATCCTACACCTTC. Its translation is CASSWDRSYTF.

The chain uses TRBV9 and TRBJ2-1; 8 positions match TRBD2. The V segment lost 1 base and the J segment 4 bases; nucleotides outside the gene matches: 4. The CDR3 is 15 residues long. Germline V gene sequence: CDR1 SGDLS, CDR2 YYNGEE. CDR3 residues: CASSVRGGTYNEQFF. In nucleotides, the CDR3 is TGTGCCAGCAGCGTACGGGGGGGTACTTACAATGAGCAGTTCTTC.

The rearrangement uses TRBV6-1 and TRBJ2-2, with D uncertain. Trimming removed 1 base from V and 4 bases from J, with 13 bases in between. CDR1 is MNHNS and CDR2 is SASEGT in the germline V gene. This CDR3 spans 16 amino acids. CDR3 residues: CASSEVGSRVTGELFF. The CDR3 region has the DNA TGTGCCAGCAGTGAAGTAGGTTCTCGGGTCACCGGGGAGCTGTTTTTT.

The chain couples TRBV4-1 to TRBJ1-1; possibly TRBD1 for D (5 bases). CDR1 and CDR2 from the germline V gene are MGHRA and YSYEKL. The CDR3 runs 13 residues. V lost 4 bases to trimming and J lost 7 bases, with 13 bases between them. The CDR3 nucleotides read TGCGCCAGCAGCCGGGGGGACGGAATTGAAGCTTTCTTT. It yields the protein CASSRGDGIEAFF.